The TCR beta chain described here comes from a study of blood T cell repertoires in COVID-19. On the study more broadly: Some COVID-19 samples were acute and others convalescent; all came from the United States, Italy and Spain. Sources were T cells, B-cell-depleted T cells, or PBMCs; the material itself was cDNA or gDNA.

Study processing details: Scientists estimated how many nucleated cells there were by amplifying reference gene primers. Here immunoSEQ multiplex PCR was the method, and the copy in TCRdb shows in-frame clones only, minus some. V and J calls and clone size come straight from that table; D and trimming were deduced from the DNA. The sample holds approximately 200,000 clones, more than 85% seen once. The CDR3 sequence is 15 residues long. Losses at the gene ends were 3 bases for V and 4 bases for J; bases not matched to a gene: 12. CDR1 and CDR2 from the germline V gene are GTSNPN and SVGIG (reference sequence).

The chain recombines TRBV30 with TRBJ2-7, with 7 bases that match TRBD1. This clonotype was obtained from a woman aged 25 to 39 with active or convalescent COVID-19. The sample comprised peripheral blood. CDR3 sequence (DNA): TGTGCCTGGAGGTACCCCGGGGACAGCGCTTACGAGCAGTACTTC. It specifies CAWRYPGDSAYEQYF.